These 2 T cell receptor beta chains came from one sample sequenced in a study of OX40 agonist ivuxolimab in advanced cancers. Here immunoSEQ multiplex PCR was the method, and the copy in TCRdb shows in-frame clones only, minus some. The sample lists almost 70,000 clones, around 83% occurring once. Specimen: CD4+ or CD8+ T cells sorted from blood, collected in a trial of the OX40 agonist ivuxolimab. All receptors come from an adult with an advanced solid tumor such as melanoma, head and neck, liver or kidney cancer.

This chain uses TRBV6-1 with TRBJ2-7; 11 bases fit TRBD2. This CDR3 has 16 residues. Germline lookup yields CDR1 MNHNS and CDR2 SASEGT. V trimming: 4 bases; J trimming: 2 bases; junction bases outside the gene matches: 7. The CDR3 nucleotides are TGTGCCAGCAGTGTTAGGCTAGCGGGGGGAACCTACGAGCAGTACTTC. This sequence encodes CASSVRLAGGTYEQYF.

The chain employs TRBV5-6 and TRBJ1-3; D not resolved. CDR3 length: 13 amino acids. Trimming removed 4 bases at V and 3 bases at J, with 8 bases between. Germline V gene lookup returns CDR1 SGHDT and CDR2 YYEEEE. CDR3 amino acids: CASSLVYGNTIYF. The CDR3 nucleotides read TGTGCCAGCAGCCTGGTATATGGAAACACCATATATTTT.